The clone carrying this T cell receptor (beta chain) has a handful of counts. The sample belongs to a study of blood T cell repertoires in COVID-19. Looking at the study overall: Whether acute or convalescent, the COVID-19 samples came from the United States, Italy and Spain.

Trimming took 5 bases from V and 6 from J; bases not matched to a gene: 7. CDR3 length: 14 amino acids. The germline gives CDR1 LNHNV, CDR2 YYDKDF (reference sequence). Among Cohort 3 donors, those recovered had two negative PCRs, clearance, or symptom resolution. This table comes from immunoSEQ multiplex PCR, and its TCRdb copy is limited to in-frame clones, with some not included. The sample carries around 300,000 clones, approximately 90% recorded once. The source is a woman under 30 who had recovered from COVID-19. The chain has TRBV15 and TRBJ2-1; 7 bases line up with TRBD1. The sample taken for sequencing was PBMCs or T cells enriched from blood (not recorded which). The CDR3 region is CATSPGTESNEQFF. The CDR3 DNA is TGTGCCACCAGCCCCGGGACAGAAAGCAATGAGCAGTTCTTC.